The next 29 T cell receptor beta chains were all read from a single sample in a study of cytomegalovirus exposure and HLA in healthy donors. Amplification used 60 Vbeta primers and 13 Jbeta primers. Some clones are missing from TCRdb's copy, which holds only in-frame ones; the method was immunoSEQ multiplex PCR. Found here are around 75,000 clones; the top ten clones hold approximately 15%. Sequences were obtained from PBMCs. These receptors came from a man aged 50 or older in good health and CMV-seropositive.

This sequence joins TRBV14 and TRBJ2-5, with TRBD1 identical over 9 bases. Germline CDR1 reads SGHDN; CDR2 reads FVKESK. Trimming removed 1 base from V and 4 bases from J; junction bases left unmatched: 1. The CDR3 is 14 residues long. The CDR3 nucleotides read TGTGCCAGCAGCCAAGCGACAGGGGGAGAGACCCAGTACTTC. This translates into CASSQATGGETQYF.

The genes are TRBV5-6 and TRBJ2-3; TRBD2 matches at 12 bases. With V trimmed by 0 bases and J by 2 bases, 1 base remained unmatched. From germline, CDR1 is SGHDT and CDR2 YYEEEE. The length of the CDR3 is 16 residues. The CDR3: CASSLGLAGATDTQYF. The CDR3, as DNA: TGTGCCAGCAGCTTGGGACTAGCGGGGGCCACAGATACGCAGTATTTT.

The rearrangement joins TRBV13 to TRBJ1-2; D is unresolved. The CDR3 runs 14 residues. V lost 1 base and J lost 6, with 12 bases in between. The germline gives CDR1 PRHDT, CDR2 FYEKMQ (reference sequence). The CDR3 spells CASSLAARRDGYTF. The CDR3 nucleotides are TGTGCCAGCAGCTTAGCGGCCCGCCGGGATGGCTACACCTTC.

The genes are TRBV7-8 and TRBJ1-5; a weak D match, TRBD1 (5 bases). Germline V gene sequence: CDR1 SGHVS, CDR2 FQNEAQ. V lost 5 bases, J lost 3 bases, and 14 bases lay in between. This CDR3 spans 15 amino acids. The CDR3 here is CASSLRGGYNQPQHF. Written as DNA, the CDR3 is TGTGCCAGCAGCCTCCGGGGGGGTTACAATCAGCCCCAGCATTTT. Together with reference TRBV7-8 and TRBJ1-5, the CDR3 gives the full variable domain: GAGVSQSPRYKVAKRGQDVALRCDPISGHVSLFWYQQALGQGPEFLTYFQNEAQLDKSGLPSDRFFAERPEGSVSTLKIQRTQQEDSAVYLCASSLRGGYNQPQHFGDGTRLSIL.

This chain links TRBV4-2 with TRBJ2-3; TRBD2 agrees at 10 bases. This CDR3 spans 18 amino acids. The germline V gene encodes CDR1 LGHNA and CDR2 YNFKEQ. The ends lost 0 bases at V and 4 bases at J; junction bases unmatched: 10. In DNA form, the CDR3 reads TGTGCCAGCAGCCAAGAGGCGCCGGCTAGCGGGAGCTCAGATACGCAGTATTTT. It yields the protein CASSQEAPASGSSDTQYF.

The chain carries TRBV14 and TRBJ1-1; D remains unclear. V lost 0 bases, J lost 8 bases, and 4 bases lay in between. Looked up from germline, CDR1 is SGHDN and CDR2 is FVKESK. This CDR3 region has 11 residues. This chain's CDR3 is CASSQEEEAFF. The CDR3 coding sequence is TGTGCCAGCAGCCAAGAAGAGGAAGCTTTCTTT.

The chain uses TRBV5-1 and TRBJ2-5, with a possible D match to TRBD2 (6 bases). The V and J ends lost 3 bases and 10 bases respectively, with 16 bases between them. Germline-derived CDR1 and CDR2 are SGHRS and YFSETQ. This CDR3 has 13 residues. The CDR3 reads CASSWTPPGDQYF. For the CDR3, the DNA is TGCGCCAGCAGCTGGACACCCCCGGGGGACCAGTACTTC. Complete variable domain (other parts from reference TRBV5-1 and TRBJ2-5): KAGVTQTPRYLIKTRGQQVTLSCSPISGHRSVSWYQQTPGQGLQFLFEYFSETQRNKGNFPGRFSGRQFSNSRSEMNVSTLELGDSALYLCASSWTPPGDQYFGPGTRLLVL.

The CDR3 sequence: CASSPGLAGAGEQFF. DNA of the CDR3: TGTGCCAGCAGCCCCGGACTAGCGGGAGCCGGTGAGCAGTTCTTC. This chain joins TRBV7-2 and TRBJ2-1, with 13 bases matching TRBD2. CDR1 and CDR2 from the germline V gene are SGHTA and FQGNSA. J was trimmed by 9 bases and V by 5 bases; bases with no gene match: 7. CDR3 size: 15 residues. The variable domain in full, with the rest retrieved from reference TRBV7-2 and TRBJ2-1, is GAGVSQSPSNKVTEKGKDVELRCDPISGHTALYWYRQSLGQGLEFLIYFQGNSAPDKSGLPSDRFSAERTGGSVSTLTIQRTQQEDSAVYLCASSPGLAGAGEQFFGPGTRLTVL.

The chain links TRBV9 to TRBJ2-3, with 7 bases lining up with TRBD1. CDR1 and CDR2 from the germline V gene are SGDLS and YYNGEE. The CDR3 covers 17 residues. V dropped 4 bases and J dropped 4; count of bases not matched to a gene: 15. CDR3 DNA sequence: TGTGCCAGCAGCCCCCGACCGGACAGGAACGGCGCAGATACGCAGTATTTT. Translated: CASSPRPDRNGADTQYF.

This chain links TRBV18 with TRBJ1-1; TRBD1 matches at 7 bases. J gave up 1 base and V 3 bases, and 2 bases lay outside the gene matches. Germline V gives CDR1 KGHSH, CDR2 LQKENI. The CDR3 is 14 residues long. CDR3 nucleotide sequence: TGTGCCAGCTCACCCCCAGGGGGGAACACTGAAGCTTTCTTT. The encoded protein is CASSPPGGNTEAFF.

The genes are TRBV10-3 and TRBJ2-2, with TRBD2 identical over 8 bases. Germline values: CDR1 ENHRY, CDR2 SYGVKD. The CDR3 is 17 amino acids. J gave up 3 bases and V 3 bases, and 9 bases lay outside the gene matches. The CDR3 DNA is TGTGCCATCAGTGATAAGAGCGGGGGAGTCTACACCGGGGAGCTGTTTTTT. Translated: CAISDKSGGVYTGELFF.

This chain joins TRBV19 and TRBJ1-2; the match to TRBD1 covers 7 bases. Germline trimming cut 7 bases from V and 5 bases from J; bases unmatched to any gene: 10. CDR3 length equals 14 residues. The germline gives CDR1 LNHDA, CDR2 SQIVND (reference sequence). The CDR3 sequence is CASTRQGREYGYTF. In DNA, the CDR3 is TGTGCCAGTACCCGACAGGGAAGAGAGTATGGCTACACCTTC.

The chain combines TRBV7-2 with TRBJ1-5; D unresolved. The CDR3 runs to 15 residues. V was shortened by 0 bases and J by 4 bases, with 10 bases between the two germline ends. Per the germline V gene, CDR1 is SGHTA and CDR2 is FQGNSA. The CDR3 region has the DNA TGTGCCAGCAGCTTAGCGAGGGAGGGAAATCAGCCCCAGCATTTT. It encodes CASSLAREGNQPQHF. Using reference TRBV7-2 and TRBJ1-5 for the parts outside the CDR3, the full variable domain is GAGVSQSPSNKVTEKGKDVELRCDPISGHTALYWYRQSLGQGLEFLIYFQGNSAPDKSGLPSDRFSAERTGGSVSTLTIQRTQQEDSAVYLCASSLAREGNQPQHFGDGTRLSIL.

The CDR3 region is CATQGVKQPQHF. Written as DNA, the CDR3 is TGTGCCACTCAGGGGGTTAAGCAGCCCCAGCATTTT. The rearrangement links TRBV19 to TRBJ1-5; 7 bases map to TRBD1. CDR3 length: 12 amino acids. CDR1 LNHDA and CDR2 SQIVND come from the germline V gene (reference sequence). V shed 10 bases and J 7 bases; nucleotides not matched to a gene: 7.

The chain uses TRBV4-2 and TRBJ2-7, with 7 bases fitting TRBD2. There are 20 residues in the CDR3. V gave up 4 bases and J gave up 0 bases; unmatched junction bases: 21. Germline CDR1 and CDR2: LGHNA and YNFKEQ. The CDR3: CASSPQGGVERASSSYEQYF. For the CDR3, the DNA is TGTGCCAGCAGCCCCCAGGGAGGGGTGGAGCGAGCGTCGAGCTCCTACGAGCAGTACTTC.

The chain recombines TRBV30 with TRBJ1-6; tentative D call: TRBD1 (5 bases). Germline V gives CDR1 GTSNPN, CDR2 SVGIG (reference sequence). Trimming left V 2 bases short and J 7 bases short, with 12 bases between. This CDR3 has 14 residues. The CDR3 DNA follows: TGTGCCTGGAGTTCAGGGATGGGAAATTCACCCCTCCACTTT. Translation gives CAWSSGMGNSPLHF.

The rearrangement links TRBV9 to TRBJ1-4, with D tentatively TRBD1 (5 bases). Germline CDR1 is SGDLS and CDR2 is YYNGEE. Trimming removed 4 bases from V and 7 bases from J, with 14 bases in between. The CDR3 has 14 amino acids. As DNA, the CDR3 is TGTGCCAGCAGCTTTAGCAGCGGGGGTGAAAAACTGTTTTTT. Translation gives CASSFSSGGEKLFF.

This clone is classed as medium-sized (0.01 to 0.1%) by frequency. This chain joins TRBV7-9 and TRBJ2-1; 8 nucleotides align to TRBD1. This CDR3 is 13 amino acids long. With V trimmed by 5 bases and J by 6 bases, 3 bases remained unmatched. In germline, CDR1 is SEHNR, CDR2 FQNEAQ (reference sequence). DNA of the CDR3: TGTGCCAGCAGCGGGACAGGTTCCAATGAGCAGTTCTTC. Residues: CASSGTGSNEQFF.

The chain couples TRBV18 to TRBJ2-5; D possibly corresponds to TRBD2 (6 bases). There are 13 residues in the CDR3. The V end was cut by 1 base, the J end by 5 bases, with 8 bases between. The germline gives CDR1 KGHSH, CDR2 LQKENI. The CDR3 loop is CASSPQGRETQYF. In nucleotides, the CDR3 is TGTGCCAGCTCACCACAGGGGAGGGAGACCCAGTACTTC.

The V call is TRBV5-1, the J call TRBJ1-3; D is unclear. There are 14 residues in the CDR3. Germline CDR1 reads SGHRS; CDR2 reads YFSETQ. V shed 0 bases and J shed 0 bases, with 4 bases lying between them. DNA for the CDR3: TGCGCCAGCAGCTTGGACAGCTCTGGAAACACCATATATTTT. Protein sequence: CASSLDSSGNTIYF.

The rearrangement links TRBV5-6 to TRBJ2-3; the D gene is possibly TRBD1 (5 bases). The length of the CDR3 is 13 residues. V was trimmed by 1 base and J by 6 bases, leaving 9 bases between them. CDR1 SGHDT and CDR2 YYEEEE come from the germline V gene. The CDR3 loop is CASSLYRTDTQYF. For the CDR3, the DNA is TGTGCCAGCAGCTTGTACAGGACGGATACGCAGTATTTT. The full variable domain, rest sourced from reference TRBV5-6 and TRBJ2-3, is DAGVTQSPTHLIKTRGQQVTLRCSPKSGHDTVSWYQQALGQGPQFIFQYYEEEERQRGNFPDRFSGHQFPNYSSELNVNALLLGDSALYLCASSLYRTDTQYFGPGTRLTVL.

The chain combines TRBV30 with TRBJ1-6; D unclear. V gave up 6 bases and J gave up 5 bases, with 17 bases separating them. This CDR3 has 15 amino acids. Germline loops: CDR1 GTSNPN, CDR2 SVGIG (reference sequence). The CDR3 region is CACREGSSNNSPLHF. The CDR3 DNA is TGTGCCTGTAGGGAGGGCAGCTCAAATAATTCACCCCTCCACTTT.

The rearrangement links TRBV19 to TRBJ1-5; 11 bases line up with TRBD1. Trimming cost V 6 bases and J 1 base; bases outside gene matches: 2. Germline V CDR1 and CDR2: LNHDA, SQIVND (reference sequence). The CDR3 runs 15 residues. CDR3 DNA: TGTGCCAGTAGGAGGGACAGGGGGAGCAATCAGCCCCAGCATTTT. This sequence encodes CASRRDRGSNQPQHF.

V gene TRBV21-1 combines with J gene TRBJ2-2; TRBD2, as called in the table, went unchecked against the DNA. TRBV21-1 is a pseudogene locus. CDR3 length equals 19 residues. This CDR3 reads CASSKNERTTGLAVGELFF. DNA for the CDR3: TGTGCCAGCAGCAAGAACGAGAGGACTACGGGACTAGCGGTCGGGGAGCTGTTTTTT.

Written as DNA, the CDR3 is TGTGCCAGCAGCCCTTGGACAGGGGGATTGAACACTGAAGCTTTCTTT. Amino acids: CASSPWTGGLNTEAFF. The chain uses TRBV7-9 and TRBJ1-1; TRBD1 matches at 10 bases. The CDR3 covers 16 residues. Looked up from germline, CDR1 is SEHNR and CDR2 is FQNEAQ (reference sequence). After removal of 5 bases from V and 0 bases from J, the junction contained 6 bases not matched to a gene.

This rearrangement joins TRBV2 to TRBJ1-1; possibly TRBD1 for D (5 bases). The CDR3 consists of 16 residues. Trimming left V 10 bases short and J 3 bases short, with 24 bases between. CDR1 and CDR2 from the germline V gene are SNHLY and FYNNEI. The CDR3 protein is CATSKGVSSWDTEAFF. DNA of the CDR3: TGTGCCACGTCTAAAGGGGTGTCTTCATGGGACACTGAAGCTTTCTTT. Variable domain in full (rest from reference TRBV2 and TRBJ1-1): EPEVTQTPSHQVTQMGQEVILRCVPISNHLYFYWYRQILGQKVEFLVSFYNNEISEKSEIFDDQFSVERPDGSNFTLKIRSTKLEDSAMYFCATSKGVSSWDTEAFFGQGTRLTVV.

The chain has TRBV5-6 and TRBJ1-1, with 9 bases fitting TRBD1. The CDR3 covers 16 residues. V lost 3 bases to trimming and J lost 3 bases; unmatched junction nucleotides: 9. CDR1 SGHDT and CDR2 YYEEEE come from the germline V gene. The CDR3 spells CASSSTGGAGDTEAFF. The CDR3 DNA is TGTGCCAGCAGCTCAACAGGGGGCGCTGGGGACACTGAAGCTTTCTTT.

J is TRBJ1-1 and V is TRBV5-5; D call uncertain. This CDR3 contains 12 residues. V was trimmed by 3 bases and J by 5 bases, leaving 8 bases between them. Germline V CDR1 and CDR2: SGHKS, YYEKEE (reference sequence). The CDR3 is CASSSQVTEAFF. CDR3 sequence (DNA): TGTGCCAGCAGCTCCCAGGTGACTGAAGCTTTCTTT. The full variable domain, completed using reference TRBV5-5 and TRBJ1-1, is DAGVTQSPTHLIKTRGQQVTLRCSPISGHKSVSWYQQVLGQGPQFIFQYYEKEERGRGNFPDRFSARQFPNYSSELNVNALLLGDSALYLCASSSQVTEAFFGQGTRLTVV.

The genes are TRBV11-2 and TRBJ2-5, with 8 positions matching TRBD2. V was clipped by 1 base and J by 2 bases; unmatched bases: 9. The germline V gene encodes CDR1 SGHAT and CDR2 FQNNGV. CDR3 length: 17 amino acids. CDR3 region: CASSLARAGEIQETQYF. For the CDR3, the DNA is TGTGCCAGCAGCTTAGCGCGAGCGGGGGAGATACAAGAGACCCAGTACTTC.